This is a list of T cell receptor beta chains from one sample in a study of OX40 agonist ivuxolimab in advanced cancers. Method: immunoSEQ multiplex PCR; TCRdb's copy keeps in-frame clones and lacks some. The sample contains tens of thousands of clones, roughly 92% of which appear only once. The source was CD4+ or CD8+ T cells sorted from blood, collected in a trial of the OX40 agonist ivuxolimab. These receptors were obtained from an adult with an advanced solid tumor such as melanoma, head and neck, liver or kidney cancer. Both conserved end residues are part of each CDR3. D genes are given only for firm matches. Size is stated for part of the rows, as once, few or many counts, or as a class when the clone is expanded.

J gene: TRBJ1-3; clone size: .; V gene: TRBV5-6; D gene: .; CDR3 DNA: TGTGCCAGCAGCTTTCAAGAGGTGGGAAACACCATATATTTT; CDR3 protein: CASSFQEVGNTIYF
J gene: TRBJ1-2; clone size: .; V gene: TRBV6-5; D gene: TRBD1; CDR3 DNA: TGTGCCAGCAGAGGCGACTCCAGGGGGAGCGGCTACACCTTC; CDR3 protein: CASRGDSRGSGYTF
J gene: TRBJ2-3; clone size: .; V gene: TRBV2; D gene: .; CDR3 DNA: TGTGCCAGCAGCGAACAGGGCGCAGATACGCAGTATTTT; CDR3 protein: CASSEQGADTQYF
J gene: TRBJ2-4; clone size: .; V gene: TRBV30; D gene: .; CDR3 DNA: TGTGCCTGGAGTTTGAAGGAGAACATTCAGTACTTC; CDR3 protein: CAWSLKENIQYF
J gene: TRBJ2-3; clone size: .; V gene: TRBV5-1; D gene: TRBD1; CDR3 DNA: TGCGCCAGCACGTGGAGACAGGGTTTAGATACGCAGTATTTT; CDR3 protein: CASTWRQGLDTQYF
J gene: TRBJ1-2; clone size: .; V gene: TRBV5-6; D gene: .; CDR3 DNA: TGTGCCAGCAGCTTGGTTGGGGGAAACTATGGCTACACCTTC; CDR3 protein: CASSLVGGNYGYTF
J gene: TRBJ2-7; clone size: once; V gene: TRBV30; D gene: .; CDR3 DNA: TGTGCCTGGAGTGGTACTCGGGGGTCCTCCTACGAGCAGTACTTC; CDR3 protein: CAWSGTRGSSYEQYF
J gene: TRBJ2-7; clone size: .; V gene: TRBV10-3; D gene: .; CDR3 DNA: TGTGCCATCAGTCGGGACGGCTCCTACGAGCAGTACTTC; CDR3 protein: CAISRDGSYEQYF
J gene: TRBJ1-5; clone size: .; V gene: TRBV6-5; D gene: .; CDR3 DNA: TGTGCCAGCAGACTCCGGGGTAGGGTACAGCCCCAGCATTTT; CDR3 protein: CASRLRGRVQPQHF
J gene: TRBJ2-3; clone size: .; V gene: TRBV18; D gene: TRBD2; CDR3 DNA: TGTGCCAGCTCTCCCGCCCCCGCGGGAGGGCCGGATACGCAGTATTTT; CDR3 protein: CASSPAPAGGPDTQYF
J gene: TRBJ2-5; clone size: .; V gene: TRBV19; D gene: .; CDR3 DNA: TGTGCCACGGACCCGGGTGGTTCAAAAGAGACCCAGTACTTC; CDR3 protein: CATDPGGSKETQYF
J gene: TRBJ2-1; clone size: .; V gene: TRBV27; D gene: TRBD1; CDR3 DNA: TGTGCCAGCAGTTTCTTCCGGACAGGGGGCCGTAATGAGCAGTTCTTC; CDR3 protein: CASSFFRTGGRNEQFF
J gene: TRBJ1-3; clone size: .; V gene: TRBV10-3; D gene: TRBD1; CDR3 DNA: TGTGCCATCAGTGAGTTGACCGGGACAGGGAGTTCCCCCTCTGGAAACACCATATATTTT; CDR3 protein: CAISELTGTGSSPSGNTIYF
J gene: TRBJ2-1; clone size: .; V gene: TRBV29-1; D gene: .; CDR3 DNA: TGCAGCGTTGAAGATCAAATCGGCACGACAAGAGGCAATGAGCAGTTCTTC; CDR3 protein: CSVEDQIGTTRGNEQFF
J gene: TRBJ1-2; clone size: .; V gene: TRBV5-1; D gene: .; CDR3 DNA: TGCGCCAGCAGCTTGGAGGGGGTGGATGGCTACACCTTC; CDR3 protein: CASSLEGVDGYTF
J gene: TRBJ1-3; clone size: .; V gene: TRBV5-8; D gene: .; CDR3 DNA: TGTGCCAGCAGCACTCCGGGACCGGGCTCTGGAAACACCATATATTTT; CDR3 protein: CASSTPGPGSGNTIYF
J gene: TRBJ1-1; clone size: .; V gene: TRBV12-5; D gene: TRBD1; CDR3 DNA: TGTGCTAGTGGTTTGCCACAGGGGACGCTGAACACTGAAGCTTTCTTT; CDR3 protein: CASGLPQGTLNTEAFF
J gene: TRBJ1-5; clone size: .; V gene: TRBV7-2; D gene: .; CDR3 DNA: TGTGCCAGCAGCTTAGGAGGGGGGAGCAATCAGCCCCAGCATTTT; CDR3 protein: CASSLGGGSNQPQHF
J gene: TRBJ2-5; clone size: .; V gene: TRBV19; D gene: TRBD1; CDR3 DNA: TGTGCCAGTACCAAGGGACAGGGTCAGACCCAGTACTTC; CDR3 protein: CASTKGQGQTQYF
J gene: TRBJ1-3; clone size: .; V gene: TRBV9; D gene: TRBD1; CDR3 DNA: TGTGCCAGCAGCGTAGGACAGGGGCCTGGCTCTGGAAACACCATATATTTT; CDR3 protein: CASSVGQGPGSGNTIYF
J gene: TRBJ2-5; clone size: .; V gene: TRBV28; D gene: .; CDR3 DNA: TGTGCCAGCAGTTCGAGGTCAGGGGCCGGGGAGACCCAGTACTTC; CDR3 protein: CASSSRSGAGETQYF
J gene: TRBJ1-5; clone size: .; V gene: TRBV5-1; D gene: .; CDR3 DNA: TGCGCCAGCAGCTTGGACGGGGGCCCAGATCAGCCCCAGCATTTT; CDR3 protein: CASSLDGGPDQPQHF
J gene: TRBJ1-5; clone size: .; V gene: TRBV6-1; D gene: .; CDR3 DNA: TGTGCCAGCAGTGAATCCCCGGGCTATAGCAATCAGCCCCAGCATTTT; CDR3 protein: CASSESPGYSNQPQHF
J gene: TRBJ2-1; clone size: .; V gene: TRBV9; D gene: .; CDR3 DNA: TGTGCCAGCAGCGTAAGTAAGGACTGGTCCTACAATGAGCAGTTCTTC; CDR3 protein: CASSVSKDWSYNEQFF
J gene: TRBJ2-2; clone size: .; V gene: TRBV7-3; D gene: TRBD1; CDR3 DNA: TGTGCCAGCAGCTTCGCCGGGACAGGGCCCGGGGAGCTGTTTTTT; CDR3 protein: CASSFAGTGPGELFF
J gene: TRBJ2-1; clone size: once; V gene: TRBV19; D gene: .; CDR3 DNA: TGTGCCAGTCGGGCTGCGGGATACAATGAGCAGTTCTTC; CDR3 protein: CASRAAGYNEQFF
J gene: TRBJ2-1; clone size: .; V gene: TRBV11-3; D gene: TRBD2; CDR3 DNA: TGTGCCAGCAGCAATCTAGCGGGAGGGATTGCAAATGAGCAGTTCTTC; CDR3 protein: CASSNLAGGIANEQFF
J gene: TRBJ2-1; clone size: few; V gene: TRBV5-4; D gene: TRBD2; CDR3 DNA: TGTGCCAGCAGCCTTAGCGGGAGGGTCTACAATGAGCAGTTCTTC; CDR3 protein: CASSLSGRVYNEQFF
J gene: TRBJ1-1; clone size: few; V gene: TRBV28; D gene: .; CDR3 DNA: TGTGCCAGCAGTTCCCCGGCAGGTCGCACTGAAGCTTTCTTT; CDR3 protein: CASSSPAGRTEAFF
J gene: TRBJ1-4; clone size: .; V gene: TRBV30; D gene: .; CDR3 DNA: TGTGCCTGCCGAGGAGCAACTAATGAAAAACTGTTTTTT; CDR3 protein: CACRGATNEKLFF
J gene: TRBJ1-5; clone size: few; V gene: TRBV10-3; D gene: .; CDR3 DNA: TGTGCCGCGAGAGACCGAGACAATCAGCCCCAGCATTTT; CDR3 protein: CAARDRDNQPQHF
J gene: TRBJ1-6; clone size: .; V gene: TRBV18; D gene: .; CDR3 DNA: TGTGCCAGCTCACCACGCCTTGACTATAATTCACCCCTCCACTTT; CDR3 protein: CASSPRLDYNSPLHF
J gene: TRBJ2-3; clone size: .; V gene: TRBV10-3; D gene: TRBD2; CDR3 DNA: TGTGCCATCAGTGGCGGAACTAGCGGGGCGGCGGATACGCAGTATTTT; CDR3 protein: CAISGGTSGAADTQYF
J gene: TRBJ1-1; clone size: .; V gene: TRBV14; D gene: TRBD1; CDR3 DNA: TGTGCCAGCAGCCCCGTGGGACAGGGGTACACTGAAGCTTTCTTT; CDR3 protein: CASSPVGQGYTEAFF
J gene: TRBJ2-7; clone size: once; V gene: TRBV21-1; D gene: .; CDR3 DNA: TGTGCCAGCAGCACCTCCACGATACTCAAGCTGGGTTTCCACGAGCAGTACTTC; CDR3 protein: CASSTSTILKLGFHEQYF
J gene: TRBJ2-2; clone size: .; V gene: TRBV7-3; D gene: .; CDR3 DNA: TGTGCCAGCAGCCCAGGGGCTATCAGAACCGGGGAGCTGTTTTTT; CDR3 protein: CASSPGAIRTGELFF
J gene: TRBJ2-2; clone size: .; V gene: TRBV6-1; D gene: .; CDR3 DNA: TGTGCCAGCCTGGGGACAACGAACACCGGGGAGCTGTTTTTT; CDR3 protein: CASLGTTNTGELFF
J gene: TRBJ2-3; clone size: .; V gene: TRBV21-1; D gene: .; CDR3 DNA: TGTGCCAGCAGCAAAGCGGCAGGGTTTAGGACAGATACGCAGTATTTT; CDR3 protein: CASSKAAGFRTDTQYF